Listed here are 21 T cell receptor beta chains from one sample, sequenced in a study of T cell responses to AZD1222 COVID-19 vaccine. Using immunoSEQ multiplex PCR, the repertoire was profiled, and TCRdb retains in-frame clones only, with some absent. The table has around 54,000 clones, around 88% seen once. The sample in question was peripheral blood, obtained 28 days after the second AZD1222 dose. The receptors here all came from an adult who received the AZD1222 COVID-19 vaccine.

V is TRBV6-1 and J is TRBJ2-7; TRBD1 is a possible D gene (6 bases). Trimming removed 2 bases at V and 2 bases at J, with 19 bases between. Looked up from germline, CDR1 is MNHNS and CDR2 is SASEGT. This CDR3 contains 17 residues. CDR3 DNA sequence: TGTGCCAGCAGTGAAAGGGGGTCGACCACCCTTCCCTACGAGCAGTACTTC. Its protein product is CASSERGSTTLPYEQYF.

This clone was seen a few times. The chain combines TRBV7-3 with TRBJ2-1; D perhaps matches TRBD1 (7 bases). This CDR3 is 14 amino acids long. Germline CDR1 reads SGHTA; CDR2 reads FQGTGA. V was trimmed by 3 bases and J by 6 bases, leaving 12 bases between them. CDR3 region: CASSFQGEVNEQFF. CDR3 sequence (DNA): TGTGCCAGCAGCTTCCAGGGGGAGGTCAATGAGCAGTTCTTC.

This clone was seen once. The chain recombines TRBV6-7 with TRBJ1-2; maybe TRBD1 (5 bases). TRBV6-7 is an ORF, with its function uncertain. V lost 5 bases and J lost 4, with 20 bases in between. The CDR3 runs to 16 residues. The CDR3 loop reads CASSTGGSLGSYGYTF. The CDR3 bases are TGTGCCAGCAGTACCGGGGGTTCCTTGGGGAGCTATGGCTACACCTTC.

The gene calls are TRBV27 and TRBJ2-2; D is unclear. Trimming stripped 6 bases from V and 6 bases from J, with 11 bases between. The length of the CDR3 is 13 residues. Germline loops: CDR1 MNHEY, CDR2 SMNVEV (reference sequence). The CDR3 nucleotides read TGTGCCAGCAGAAAAACGGGCCCCGGGGAGCTGTTTTTT. Translation gives CASRKTGPGELFF.

Within the sample, this clone is medium-sized. This chain joins TRBV14 and TRBJ2-7; maybe TRBD2 (5 bases). This CDR3 spans 13 amino acids. V lost 3 bases and J lost 7, with 13 bases in between. CDR1 SGHDN and CDR2 FVKESK come from the germline V gene. The CDR3 coding sequence is TGTGCCAGCAGCCAGACCGGAGGACTGGAGCAGTACTTC. Translated, it gives CASSQTGGLEQYF.

This clone has a single count. This rearrangement joins TRBV6-5 to TRBJ2-7; 9 bases fit TRBD1. This CDR3 contains 15 residues. The trim removed 5 bases at V and 3 bases at J, leaving 8 bases unmatched. Germline values: CDR1 MNHEY, CDR2 SVGAGI. The CDR3 DNA reads TGTGCCAGCAGTCCGGACAGGGGCGGCGGCTACGAGCAGTACTTC. Translated: CASSPDRGGGYEQYF.

A single count supports this clone. V usage is TRBV11-3 and J usage is TRBJ2-7, with D perhaps TRBD1 or TRBD2 (5 bases each). Per germline, CDR1 SGHNT and CDR2 YENEEA. The CDR3 extends over 13 amino acids. V shed 3 bases and J shed 3 bases, with 9 bases lying between them. The CDR3 sequence is CASSFGAGYEQYF. The DNA for the CDR3 is TGTGCCAGCAGCTTCGGGGCGGGCTACGAGCAGTACTTC.

This sequence joins TRBV6-6 and TRBJ1-5, with TRBD1 as a possible D gene (5 bases). The CDR3 is 12 residues long. CDR1 is MNHNY, CDR2 SVGAGI, per germline (reference sequence). The germline V and J ends were trimmed by 5 bases and 8 bases, with 10 bases remaining between them. CDR3 in DNA: TGTGCCAGCAGTAGGGACTTGGAGCCCCAGCATTTT. Its translation: CASSRDLEPQHF.

The CDR3 DNA is TGTGCCAGCAGGTCGGGAGAAAACACTGAAGCTTTCTTT. Protein: CASRSGENTEAFF. The rearrangement joins TRBV3-1 (or the pseudogene TRBV3-2) to TRBJ1-1; no firm D call. With 6 bases removed from V and 2 bases from J, the gap between germline ends came to 10 bases. The CDR3 loop spans 13 amino acids. Germline V lookup: CDR1 LGHDT, CDR2 YNNKEL (reference sequence).

This chain links TRBV4-1 with TRBJ1-3, with 8 bases fitting TRBD1. CDR1 is MGHRA and CDR2 is YSYEKL in the germline V gene. The trim removed 0 bases at V and 3 bases at J, leaving 16 bases unmatched. The CDR3 runs 20 residues. CDR3 in DNA: TGCGCCAGCAGCCAAGATGATGACAGGGGAGGATGGACCATTGGAAACACCATATATTTT. It translates to CASSQDDDRGGWTIGNTIYF.

This chain uses TRBV5-1 with TRBJ1-6, with D unclear. Germline assignment: CDR1 SGHRS and CDR2 YFSETQ. This CDR3 is built from 15 residues. Deletions cut 3 bases from V and 0 bases from J, with 7 bases between. CDR3 region: CASSSEPSYNSPLHF. The CDR3 DNA reads TGCGCCAGCAGCTCCGAACCCTCCTATAATTCACCCCTCCACTTT. Using reference TRBV5-1 and TRBJ1-6 for the parts outside the CDR3, the full variable domain is KAGVTQTPRYLIKTRGQQVTLSCSPISGHRSVSWYQQTPGQGLQFLFEYFSETQRNKGNFPGRFSGRQFSNSRSEMNVSTLELGDSALYLCASSSEPSYNSPLHFGNGTRLTVT.

The J gene is TRBJ2-2, the V gene TRBV2, with D possibly TRBD1 on 5 matching bases. Germline CDR1 and CDR2: SNHLY and FYNNEI. The CDR3 loop spans 14 amino acids. Trimming cost V 10 bases and J 4 bases, with 16 bases left between them. The DNA of the CDR3 is TGTGCCACCGGAACCCCAGGGCTCACCGGGGAGCTGTTTTTT. Its protein is CATGTPGLTGELFF.

This clone occurred once. The chain recombines TRBV28 with TRBJ2-1; D might be TRBD1 (6 bases). Germline V CDR1 and CDR2: MDHEN, SYDVKM. V was trimmed by 5 bases and J by 4 bases, leaving 12 bases between them. The length of the CDR3 is 14 residues. CDR3 in amino acids: CASSRTALYNEQFF. The DNA for the CDR3 is TGTGCCAGCAGTCGGACAGCCCTTTACAATGAGCAGTTCTTC.

The chain combines TRBV28 with TRBJ1-6; D is undetermined. This CDR3 region has 13 residues. Trimming removed 7 bases at V and 0 bases at J, with 4 bases between. Germline lookup yields CDR1 MDHEN and CDR2 SYDVKM. In DNA, the CDR3 is TGTGCCAGCAAAGTCTCCTATAATTCACCCCTCCACTTT. It encodes CASKVSYNSPLHF.

The V and J genes are TRBV10-3 and TRBJ2-1, with 10 nucleotides matching TRBD2. Per the germline V gene, CDR1 is ENHRY and CDR2 is SYGVKD. The CDR3 spans 20 residues. Losses at the gene ends were 6 bases for V and 3 bases for J; bases not matched to a gene: 20. CDR3 protein: CAIRPDPWTLAGVNYNEQFF. In nucleotides, the CDR3 is TGTGCCATCAGACCCGATCCTTGGACCCTAGCGGGAGTGAACTACAATGAGCAGTTCTTC.

This chain links TRBV14 with TRBJ1-6; D uncertain. The germline V and J ends were trimmed by 1 base and 9 bases, with 13 bases remaining between them. The CDR3 spans 15 residues. Germline V gene sequence: CDR1 SGHDN, CDR2 FVKESK. The CDR3 coding sequence is TGTGCCAGCAGCCAAGCACAGTCCCTTGGTTCACCCCTCCACTTT. Translating it yields CASSQAQSLGSPLHF.

This clone was observed a single time. The genes are TRBV6-5 and TRBJ1-4, with unresolved D. Germline CDR1 and CDR2: MNHEY and SVGAGI. This CDR3 spans 15 amino acids. V lost 6 bases and J 0 bases, leaving 11 bases between the germline ends. CDR3 sequence: CASRGNIATNEKLFF. The CDR3 nucleotides are TGTGCCAGCAGGGGTAACATAGCAACTAATGAAAAACTGTTTTTT.

V usage is TRBV18 and J usage is TRBJ1-1, with D maybe TRBD1 (5 bases). The CDR3 contains 14 residues. The V and J ends lost 4 bases and 6 bases respectively, with 15 bases between them. Per the germline V gene, CDR1 is KGHSH and CDR2 is LQKENI. In DNA form, the CDR3 reads TGTGCCAGCTCACAAGGGGCGTCTGTCGCTGAAGCTTTCTTT. Translating gives CASSQGASVAEAFF.

The rearrangement joins TRBV20-1 to TRBJ2-3; D not resolved. Trimming stripped 3 bases from V and 0 bases from J, with 19 bases between. The CDR3 contains 17 residues. Germline V gene lookup returns CDR1 DFQATT and CDR2 SNEGSKA (reference sequence). CDR3 sequence: CSASRAEPFFSTDTQYF. CDR3 nucleotide sequence: TGCAGTGCTAGTCGGGCGGAGCCCTTCTTCAGCACAGATACGCAGTATTTT.

The chain joins TRBV6-5 to TRBJ1-5; 10 nucleotides line up with TRBD1. J gave up 2 bases and V 2 bases, and 3 bases lay outside the gene matches. Germline loops: CDR1 MNHEY, CDR2 SVGAGI. The CDR3 is made up of 16 amino acids. The DNA of the CDR3 is TGTGCCAGCAGTTACACCGGGACAGGGGGCAATCAGCCCCAGCATTTT. Its protein product is CASSYTGTGGNQPQHF.

This clone has a handful of counts. The rearrangement joins TRBV28 to TRBJ2-1, with D maybe TRBD1 (7 bases). The CDR3 is 15 amino acids. CDR1 and CDR2 from the germline V gene are MDHEN and SYDVKM. V lost 3 bases and J lost 5, with 14 bases in between. CDR3 amino acids: CASSFYRGGDNEQFF. As DNA, the CDR3 is TGTGCCAGCAGTTTCTACAGGGGCGGGGACAATGAGCAGTTCTTC. Filled out from reference TRBV28 and TRBJ2-1, the complete variable domain reads DVKVTQSSRYLVKRTGEKVFLECVQDMDHENMFWYRQDPGLGLRLIYFSYDVKMKEKGDIPEGYSVSREKKERFSLILESASTNQTSMYLCASSFYRGGDNEQFFGPGTRLTVL.